The 20 T cell receptor beta chains in this list originate from one sample, sequenced in a study of OX40 agonist ivuxolimab in advanced cancers. Method: immunoSEQ multiplex PCR; TCRdb's copy keeps in-frame clones and lacks some. The sample shows fewer than 90,000 clones, around nine tenths of them seen only once. The sample was CD4+ or CD8+ T cells sorted from blood, taken in a trial of the OX40 agonist ivuxolimab. The receptor source for this set is an adult with an advanced solid tumor such as melanoma, head and neck, liver or kidney cancer.

The chain employs TRBV5-6 and TRBJ1-5, with TRBD1 as a possible D gene (6 bases). The CDR3 sequence is 15 residues long. Trimming cost V 7 bases and J 5 bases, with 19 bases left between them. Germline V gene data show CDR1 as SGHDT and CDR2 as YYEEEE. The CDR3 nucleotides read TGTGCCAGCTCAAAGGGGGAAAGAGACGATCAGCCCCAGCATTTT. As protein: CASSKGERDDQPQHF.

V is TRBV7-6 and J is TRBJ1-1; D is perhaps TRBD1 (5 bases). Germline CDR1 and CDR2: SGHVS and FNYEAQ. The CDR3 loop spans 14 amino acids. The V gene lost 2 bases and the J gene lost 3 bases, with 10 bases spanning the gap. For the CDR3, the DNA is TGTGCCAGCAGCTTAACGGAGACAGACACTGAAGCTTTCTTT. Translated, it gives CASSLTETDTEAFF.

The chain recombines TRBV5-1 with TRBJ2-5; 7 positions match TRBD1. The J call is doubtful: the DNA matches TRBJ2-7 better. This CDR3 region has 15 residues. Germline lookup yields CDR1 SGHRS and CDR2 YFSETQ. The DNA of the CDR3 is TGCGCCAGCAGCTTGAAAGGGACAGACTCCTACGAGCAGTACTTC. Translated: CASSLKGTDSYEQYF.

This clone has a single count. The V gene is TRBV5-6, the J gene TRBJ2-3, with D tentatively TRBD2 (5 bases). Per germline, CDR1 SGHDT and CDR2 YYEEEE. CDR3 size: 15 residues. With 4 bases removed from V and 5 bases from J, the gap between germline ends came to 17 bases. This chain's CDR3 is CASSLPVTGGDTQYF. For the CDR3, the DNA is TGTGCCAGCAGCCTCCCGGTCACCGGAGGAGATACGCAGTATTTT.

This rearrangement joins TRBV10-3 to TRBJ1-4; D might be TRBD1 (5 bases). Germline V gene lookup returns CDR1 ENHRY and CDR2 SYGVKD. CDR3 size: 15 residues. Between the trimmed V and J ends, which lost 3 bases and 5 bases, there was a span of 13 bases. In nucleotides, the CDR3 is TGTGCCATCAGTGAATCCGGGACGGGAAATGAAAAACTGTTTTTT. Protein sequence: CAISESGTGNEKLFF.

The chain combines TRBV4-1 with TRBJ1-4; D may be TRBD1 (5 bases). Germline V lookup: CDR1 MGHRA, CDR2 YSYEKL. This CDR3 is built from 14 residues. V dropped 3 bases and J dropped 0 bases, with 5 bases sitting between them. CDR3 loop: CASSQGATNEKLFF. The CDR3 bases are TGCGCCAGCAGCCAGGGGGCAACTAATGAAAAACTGTTTTTT.

This chain uses TRBV5-5 with TRBJ2-1, with 8 bases aligning to TRBD2. CDR1 and CDR2 (germline): SGHKS, YYEKEE (reference sequence). The trim removed 0 bases at V and 3 bases at J, leaving 2 bases unmatched. This CDR3 region has 15 residues. CDR3 bases: TGTGCCAGCAGCTTGGATAGCGGGGACTACAATGAGCAGTTCTTC. Amino acid sequence: CASSLDSGDYNEQFF.

The chain combines TRBV2 with TRBJ2-7, with 8 bases that match TRBD2. J was trimmed by 6 bases and V by 4 bases; bases with no gene match: 11. CDR1 and CDR2 from the germline V gene are SNHLY and FYNNEI. CDR3 length: 15 residues. In nucleotides, the CDR3 is TGTGCCAGCAGTGCGCGGGCGGCGGGGGGAGGCGAGCAGTACTTC. This codes for CASSARAAGGGEQYF.

V and J are TRBV18 and TRBJ2-1; maybe TRBD1 (5 bases). From germline, CDR1 is KGHSH and CDR2 LQKENI. The CDR3 runs to 14 residues. V lost 5 bases, J lost 7 bases, and 15 bases lay in between. The CDR3 region has the DNA TGTGCCAGCTCAACCCTTGCAGGGTATAATGAGCAGTTCTTC. Encoded protein: CASSTLAGYNEQFF.

The CDR3 nucleotides are TGTGCCAGTAGTACGACTAGCGGGCGAGCCAAAAACATTCAGTACTTC. This encodes CASSTTSGRAKNIQYF. This rearrangement joins TRBV19 to TRBJ2-4, with 10 bases that match TRBD2. With V trimmed by 4 bases and J by 0 bases, 3 bases remained unmatched. This CDR3 comprises 16 residues. Germline V gene lookup returns CDR1 LNHDA and CDR2 SQIVND (reference sequence).

The CDR3 DNA reads TGTGCCAGCAGCCCCCAACCCGCAGGAACTAATGAAAAACTGTTTTTT. This encodes CASSPQPAGTNEKLFF. This chain uses TRBV7-2 with TRBJ1-4; D uncertain. V gave up 5 bases and J gave up 1 base, with 14 bases separating them. The CDR3 is made up of 16 amino acids. The germline CDR1 and CDR2 sequences are SGHTA and FQGNSA.

The chain carries TRBV10-3 and TRBJ2-3, with 9 nucleotides matching TRBD2. Germline CDR1 is ENHRY and CDR2 is SYGVKD. This CDR3 is 15 amino acids long. With V trimmed by 10 bases and J by 3 bases, 11 bases remained unmatched. In DNA, the CDR3 is TGTGCCACCAAGACTAGCGGAGCCTTGACAGATACGCAGTATTTT. This sequence encodes CATKTSGALTDTQYF.

The chain combines TRBV6-1 with TRBJ2-7, with TRBD2 matching 11 bases. This CDR3 contains 15 residues. The J segment lost 3 bases and the V segment lost 2 bases, leaving 3 bases of the junction unmatched. The V gene's germline CDR1 is MNHNS and CDR2 SASEGT. The CDR3 loop is CASSERTSGLYEQYF. The CDR3 coding sequence is TGTGCCAGCAGTGAAAGGACTAGCGGGCTCTACGAGCAGTACTTC.

CDR3 bases: TGTGCCAGCAGTGCCCTGGGGCCCCAGCATTTT. It translates to CASSALGPQHF. The V call is TRBV2, the J call TRBJ1-5; D remains unclear. This CDR3 has 11 residues. Germline V CDR1 and CDR2: SNHLY, FYNNEI. With 4 bases removed from V and 9 bases from J, the gap between germline ends came to 7 bases.

V is TRBV30 and J is TRBJ2-1; 12 positions match TRBD2. Trimming at V came to 1 base and at J to 8 bases, leaving 6 bases not matched to a gene. Looked up from germline, CDR1 is GTSNPN and CDR2 is SVGIG (reference sequence). The CDR3 is made up of 15 amino acids. The CDR3 sequence: CAWSGLAGGIDEQFF. CDR3 DNA: TGTGCCTGGAGTGGGCTAGCGGGAGGGATTGATGAGCAGTTCTTC.

The chain has TRBV2 and TRBJ1-2; TRBD1 is a possible D gene (5 bases). CDR3 length: 14 amino acids. The germline gives CDR1 SNHLY, CDR2 FYNNEI. The ends were cut back, 3 bases at V and 4 bases at J, with 12 bases in the middle. Here the CDR3 DNA reads TGTGCCAGCAGTGATGGGGACGGACGCTATGGCTACACCTTC. As protein: CASSDGDGRYGYTF.

The chain is built from TRBV7-2 and TRBJ2-1; TRBD2 might be the D (7 bases). The CDR3 sequence is 15 residues long. CDR1 SGHTA and CDR2 FQGNSA come from the germline V gene. Trimming left V 2 bases short and J 8 bases short, with 16 bases between. The CDR3 here is CASSLNPGGMYEQFF. The CDR3 DNA reads TGTGCCAGCAGCTTAAATCCGGGGGGCATGTATGAGCAGTTCTTC.

The chain joins TRBV10-3 to TRBJ2-1; no definite D call. Germline V lookup: CDR1 ENHRY, CDR2 SYGVKD. Trimming pared 2 bases from V and 8 bases from J, leaving 4 bases between. The CDR3 is 11 amino acids. The chain's CDR3 is CAISEIDEQFF. The CDR3 DNA reads as TGTGCCATCAGTGAGATAGATGAGCAGTTCTTC.

The chain links TRBV7-2 to TRBJ2-2; the D gene is possibly TRBD2 (5 bases). Per the germline V gene, CDR1 is SGHTA and CDR2 is FQGNSA. The ends were cut back, 3 bases at V and 5 bases at J, with 7 bases in the middle. The CDR3 is 13 residues long. The CDR3 sequence: CASSLSGTGELFF. CDR3 DNA: TGTGCCAGCAGCTTGTCGGGAACCGGGGAGCTGTTTTTT.

This sequence joins TRBV5-1 and TRBJ1-1; D possibly corresponds to TRBD1 (6 bases). The CDR3 consists of 14 residues. V was pared by 4 bases and J by 1 base, with 11 bases between. In germline, CDR1 is SGHRS, CDR2 YFSETQ. The CDR3 DNA reads TGCGCCAGCAGCCTGGCGGGACAGAACACTGAAGCTTTCTTT. This sequence encodes CASSLAGQNTEAFF.